These T cell receptor beta chains were read from a single sample in a study of shared clonotypes between healthy human individuals. Profiling relied on immunoSEQ multiplex PCR, and the TCRdb table lists in-frame clones only, not all of them. The sample lists about 2.2 million clones; 93% were seen once. Sequenced input: naive CD8+ T cells from PBMCs. The receptors come from a man aged 18 to 29 in good health. Some clones in this sample may be carry-over from other donors' samples. CDR3s include the opening cysteine and the closing phenylalanine or tryptophan. Fields, in order: V gene, D gene, J gene, clone size, CDR3 protein, CDR3 DNA. A D gene is named only where the DNA matches it firmly. Not every row has a clone size; where given, it reads once, few, many or a size class.

TRBV5-1	-	TRBJ1-2	-	CASSLRANNNYGYTF	TGCGCCAGCAGCTTGAGGGCCAACAATAACTATGGCTACACCTTC
TRBV5-1	TRBD2	TRBJ2-1	-	CASSMSSGRRNEQFF	TGCGCCAGCAGCATGTCGAGCGGGAGAAGAAATGAGCAGTTCTTC
TRBV11-2	TRBD2	TRBJ2-5	-	CASSLRAGQETQYF	TGTGCCAGCAGCTTGAGAGCGGGACAAGAGACCCAGTACTTC
TRBV27	-	TRBJ2-2	-	CASSYVTDTGELFF	TGTGCCAGCAGTTATGTGACCGACACCGGGGAGCTGTTTTTT
TRBV6-5	-	TRBJ1-3	-	CASRYGGPGNTIYF	TGTGCCAGTAGATATGGGGGGCCTGGAAACACCATATATTTT
TRBV29-1	-	TRBJ2-7	-	CSAGSSYEQYF	TGCAGCGCCGGGTCCTCCTACGAGCAGTACTTC
TRBV2	-	TRBJ2-2	-	CANALANTGELFF	TGTGCCAACGCTCTTGCGAACACCGGGGAGCTGTTTTTT
TRBV7-9	-	TRBJ2-5	-	CASSLGGVETQYF	TGTGCCAGCAGCTTGGGGGGCGTAGAGACCCAGTACTTC
TRBV27	-	TRBJ2-7	-	CASTSSQRVYEQYF	TGTGCCAGCACATCCTCCCAGCGGGTCTACGAGCAGTACTTC
TRBV11-2	-	TRBJ2-1	-	CASSLTHPYNEQFF	TGTGCCAGCAGCTTAACCCACCCCTACAATGAGCAGTTCTTC
TRBV25-1	-	TRBJ2-6	once	CATSGDNYSGANVLTF	TGTGCCACCAGTGGGGACAACTACTCTGGGGCCAACGTCCTGACTTTC
TRBV5-4	-	TRBJ1-1	-	CASSPLGRRATNTEAFF	TGTGCCAGCAGCCCTCTAGGAAGGAGGGCGACAAACACTGAAGCTTTCTTT
TRBV11-1	TRBD2	TRBJ2-1	-	CASSIRGRAFNEQFF	TGTGCCAGCAGCATAAGAGGGAGGGCCTTTAATGAGCAGTTCTTC
TRBV7-9	-	TRBJ1-2	-	CASRSRTDYGYTF	TGTGCCAGCAGGTCAAGGACGGACTATGGCTACACCTTC
TRBV6-6	-	TRBJ1-5	-	CASSYGGNSNQPQHF	TGTGCCAGCAGTTACGGGGGGAATAGCAATCAGCCCCAGCATTTT
TRBV7-9	-	TRBJ2-3	-	CATPEPDTQYF	TGTGCCACCCCCGAGCCAGATACGCAGTATTTT
TRBV7-2	-	TRBJ2-7	-	CASSPRGVAYEQYF	TGTGCCAGCAGCCCAAGGGGGGTGGCCTACGAGCAGTACTTC
TRBV4-2	-	TRBJ2-5	-	CASSQDGAQTSKGTQYF	TGTGCCAGCAGCCAAGATGGAGCCCAAACAAGCAAGGGGACCCAGTACTTC
TRBV11-2	-	TRBJ2-1	-	CASSWYTGSSRNEQFF	TGTGCCAGCAGCTGGTATACCGGGTCCTCTCGGAATGAGCAGTTCTTC
TRBV25-1	TRBD1	TRBJ1-2	once	CASSNQGAIIPYGYTF	TGTGCCAGCAGTAACCAGGGGGCGATCATTCCCTATGGCTACACCTTC
TRBV28	-	TRBJ2-3	-	CASSRTRGTDTQYF	TGTGCCAGCAGTCGCACTCGGGGCACAGATACGCAGTATTTT
TRBV9	-	TRBJ2-5	-	CASSAQVRGTRETQYF	TGTGCCAGCAGCGCCCAGGTGCGGGGCACAAGGGAGACCCAGTACTTC
TRBV27	-	TRBJ2-7	-	CASSLATTYEQYF	TGTGCCAGCAGTTTAGCGACTACCTACGAGCAGTACTTC
TRBV5-8	-	TRBJ1-2	-	CASRSRANYGYTF	TGTGCCAGCAGGTCCAGGGCTAACTATGGCTACACCTTC
TRBV27	-	TRBJ2-2	-	CASRALNTGELFF	TGTGCCAGCCGGGCCTTGAACACCGGGGAGCTGTTTTTT
TRBV27	-	TRBJ2-7	-	CASSLSPAYSSYEQYF	TGTGCCAGCAGTTTAAGTCCAGCATACAGCTCCTACGAGCAGTACTTC